Below are 23 T cell receptor beta chains sequenced from a single sample in a study of radiotherapy plus CTLA-4 blockade in lung cancer. Clones were read by immunoSEQ multiplex PCR, and TCRdb kept only the in-frame ones, dropping some. The data hold tens of thousands of clones, with roughly 72% observed a single time. Here the sequenced sample was peripheral blood, taken from a patient treated with radiotherapy plus ipilimumab. The receptors here all came from a human donor with non-small cell lung cancer who had stable disease on radiotherapy plus ipilimumab.

The chain recombines TRBV7-6 with TRBJ2-7; 7 bases fit TRBD2. This CDR3 region has 13 residues. J lost 2 bases, V lost 5 bases, and 3 bases had no gene match. Germline CDR1 is SGHVS and CDR2 is FNYEAQ. CDR3 protein: CASSAGETYEQYF. The CDR3 nucleotides are TGTGCCAGCAGCGCGGGGGAGACCTACGAGCAGTACTTC.

The V call is TRBV7-9, the J call TRBJ1-1; perhaps TRBD1 as D (5 bases). Germline V gives CDR1 SEHNR, CDR2 FQNEAQ (reference sequence). This CDR3 comprises 14 residues. V was shortened by 1 base and J by 3 bases, with 9 bases between the two germline ends. The DNA of the CDR3 is TGTGCCAGCAGCTTAGAGACGACAGACACTGAAGCTTTCTTT. Translation: CASSLETTDTEAFF.

This clone was detected only a few times. The V and J genes are TRBV9 and TRBJ1-2; 7 bases fit TRBD1. CDR1 and CDR2 from the germline V gene are SGDLS and YYNGEE. The ends lost 5 bases at V and 5 bases at J; junction bases unmatched: 15. CDR3 length: 16 amino acids. The CDR3: CASSETTGEDRYGYTF. DNA for the CDR3: TGTGCCAGCAGTGAAACAACAGGGGAAGACAGATATGGCTACACCTTC.

This clone ranks as medium-sized. The rearrangement uses TRBV2 and TRBJ2-1; 9 bases match TRBD1. The germline V gene has CDR1 SNHLY and CDR2 FYNNEI. The CDR3 covers 15 residues. V trimming: 6 bases; J trimming: 6 bases; junction bases outside the gene matches: 9. The CDR3 DNA reads as TGTGCCAGCAGCCCCTATTGGACAGGGGCCAATGAGCAGTTCTTC. This gives the protein CASSPYWTGANEQFF. Supplemented by reference TRBV2 and TRBJ2-1, the full variable domain reads EPEVTQTPSHQVTQMGQEVILRCVPISNHLYFYWYRQILGQKVEFLVSFYNNEISEKSEIFDDQFSVERPDGSNFTLKIRSTKLEDSAMYFCASSPYWTGANEQFFGPGTRLTVL.

The gene calls are TRBV19 and TRBJ1-1; D is perhaps TRBD1 (6 bases). There are 16 residues in the CDR3. CDR1 is LNHDA, CDR2 SQIVND, per germline (reference sequence). V dropped 3 bases and J dropped 1 base, with 15 bases sitting between them. The CDR3 loop is CASSIGAQGWNTEAFF. For the CDR3, the DNA is TGTGCCAGTAGTATCGGGGCACAGGGATGGAACACTGAAGCTTTCTTT. Full variable domain (remainder filled in from reference TRBV19 and TRBJ1-1): DGGITQSPKYLFRKEGQNVTLSCEQNLNHDAMYWYRQDPGQGLRLIYYSQIVNDFQKGDIAEGYSVSREKKESFPLTVTSAQKNPTAFYLCASSIGAQGWNTEAFFGQGTRLTVV.

The sample holds a few counts of this clone. The gene calls are TRBV5-4 and TRBJ2-7; tentative D call: TRBD2 (5 bases). Trimming removed 4 bases at V and 3 bases at J, with 8 bases between. Per germline, CDR1 SGHNT and CDR2 YYREEE (reference sequence). CDR3 length: 12 residues. CDR3 region: CASSTGNYEQYF. DNA for the CDR3: TGTGCCAGCAGCACCGGGAACTACGAGCAGTACTTC.

The CDR3 is CASSPGTGFGELFF. CDR3 DNA sequence: TGTGCCAGCAGCCCAGGGACAGGGTTCGGGGAGCTGTTTTTT. The gene calls are TRBV9 and TRBJ2-2, with 9 bases fitting TRBD1. The CDR3 loop spans 14 amino acids. Losses at the gene ends were 4 bases for V and 7 bases for J; bases not matched to a gene: 5. Germline-derived CDR1 and CDR2 are SGDLS and YYNGEE. The whole variable domain, filled in from reference TRBV9 and TRBJ2-2, reads DSGVTQTPKHLITATGQRVTLRCSPRSGDLSVYWYQQSLDQGLQFLIQYYNGEERAKGNILERFSAQQFPDLHSELNLSSLELGDSALYFCASSPGTGFGELFFGEGSRLTVL.

The genes are TRBV6-4 and TRBJ1-5; TRBD1 aligns across 7 bases. The CDR3 length is 13 residues. V gave up 11 bases and J gave up 3 bases; unmatched junction bases: 7. Germline V lookup: CDR1 MRHNA, CDR2 SNTAGT. CDR3 protein: CAVPGQPNQPQHF. The CDR3 nucleotides are TGTGCCGTTCCGGGACAGCCCAATCAGCCCCAGCATTTT.

The chain couples TRBV19 to TRBJ1-2; D gene unclear. Deletions cut 4 bases from V and 4 bases from J, with 19 bases between. CDR3 length: 16 residues. CDR1 is LNHDA, CDR2 SQIVND, per germline (reference sequence). The CDR3 loop reads CASSSLSETVLYGYTF. CDR3 coding DNA: TGTGCCAGTAGTAGCCTCTCGGAAACAGTCCTCTATGGCTACACCTTC.

The chain links TRBV7-2 to TRBJ2-3; weak D call: TRBD1 (6 bases). Looked up from germline, CDR1 is SGHTA and CDR2 is FQGNSA. V dropped 2 bases and J dropped 2 bases, with 11 bases sitting between them. The CDR3 sequence is 15 residues long. The CDR3: CASSLNRAHTDTQYF. DNA of the CDR3: TGTGCCAGCAGCTTAAACAGGGCTCACACAGATACGCAGTATTTT.

This clone was counted between two and nine times. J is TRBJ1-5 and V is TRBV19; TRBD1 matches at 8 bases. The CDR3 sequence is 16 residues long. Germline CDR1 and CDR2: LNHDA and SQIVND (reference sequence). The trim removed 5 bases at V and 5 bases at J, leaving 11 bases unmatched. CDR3 protein: CASSARTGRLDQPQHF. CDR3 in DNA: TGTGCCAGTAGTGCCCGGACAGGGAGATTGGATCAGCCCCAGCATTTT. Together with reference TRBV19 and TRBJ1-5, the CDR3 gives the full variable domain: DGGITQSPKYLFRKEGQNVTLSCEQNLNHDAMYWYRQDPGQGLRLIYYSQIVNDFQKGDIAEGYSVSREKKESFPLTVTSAQKNPTAFYLCASSARTGRLDQPQHFGDGTRLSIL.

The J gene is TRBJ2-1, the V gene TRBV9; 10 nucleotides line up with TRBD1. The CDR3 runs to 16 residues. The junction had 10 bases not matched to a gene; V was cut back by 3 bases and J by 7 bases. Germline CDR1 and CDR2: SGDLS and YYNGEE. The CDR3 reads CASSAGPGQGRNEQFF. The CDR3 DNA reads TGTGCCAGCAGCGCCGGACCGGGACAGGGGAGGAATGAGCAGTTCTTC. The full variable domain, rest sourced from reference TRBV9 and TRBJ2-1, is DSGVTQTPKHLITATGQRVTLRCSPRSGDLSVYWYQQSLDQGLQFLIQYYNGEERAKGNILERFSAQQFPDLHSELNLSSLELGDSALYFCASSAGPGQGRNEQFFGPGTRLTVL.

CDR3 sequence (DNA): TGCAGCGTTGAATCAGGGCGGGGCAGGGGGGACGAGCAGTACTTC. This translates into CSVESGRGRGDEQYF. The chain links TRBV29-1 to TRBJ2-7; D is perhaps TRBD1 (7 bases). Trimming took 2 bases from V and 5 from J, leaving 19 bases between them. Per germline, CDR1 SQVTM and CDR2 ANQGSEA. CDR3 length equals 15 residues.

The chain recombines TRBV11-2 with TRBJ2-5, with D perhaps matching TRBD2 (6 bases). Germline V gene sequence: CDR1 SGHAT, CDR2 FQNNGV. This CDR3 is 14 amino acids long. V was pared by 1 base and J by 7 bases, with 13 bases between. The CDR3 DNA is TGTGCCAGCAGCTTAGGGTTGGGAGGAGGGACCCAGTACTTC. Amino acid sequence: CASSLGLGGGTQYF.

Only a few counts were recorded for this clone. The chain recombines TRBV2 with TRBJ1-4; D unresolved. V lost 8 bases and J 1 base, leaving 20 bases between the germline ends. In germline, CDR1 is SNHLY, CDR2 FYNNEI. The CDR3 contains 17 residues. CDR3 protein: CASAVRGVGQTNEKLFF. DNA of the CDR3: TGTGCCAGCGCCGTACGCGGGGTTGGTCAAACTAATGAAAAACTGTTTTTT.

This clone was seen only a few times. The chain combines TRBV2 with TRBJ1-1, with D possibly matching TRBD1 (5 bases). V shed 6 bases and J shed 4 bases, with 12 bases lying between them. There are 13 residues in the CDR3. CDR1 is SNHLY, CDR2 FYNNEI, per germline. The CDR3 region is CASRQAGVTEAFF. The DNA for the CDR3 is TGTGCCAGCAGGCAGGCGGGGGTCACTGAAGCTTTCTTT. Looking up the rest from reference TRBV2 and TRBJ1-1 gives the full variable domain: EPEVTQTPSHQVTQMGQEVILRCVPISNHLYFYWYRQILGQKVEFLVSFYNNEISEKSEIFDDQFSVERPDGSNFTLKIRSTKLEDSAMYFCASRQAGVTEAFFGQGTRLTVV.

The chain uses TRBV18 and TRBJ1-2; a weak D match, TRBD1 (6 bases). This CDR3 is 15 amino acids long. V gave up 2 bases and J gave up 7 bases, with 17 bases separating them. The germline V gene encodes CDR1 KGHSH and CDR2 LQKENI. The CDR3 DNA reads as TGTGCCAGCTCACCAGAGTTTCAGGGGTCGTTTGGCTACACCTTC. This codes for CASSPEFQGSFGYTF.

In its sample, this clone was seen many times. This chain's CDR3 is CASSLASTGSTPFF. CDR3 sequence (DNA): TGTGCCAGCAGCTTAGCGTCGACAGGTTCGACGCCGTTCTTC. This sequence joins TRBV7-9 and TRBJ2-1; possible D gene TRBD1, 6 bases. Trimming took 0 bases from V and 15 from J, leaving 18 bases between them. The germline V gene encodes CDR1 SEHNR and CDR2 FQNEAQ (reference sequence). The CDR3 is made up of 14 amino acids.

This rearrangement joins TRBV4-1 to TRBJ2-3; 7 bases map to TRBD2. The junction had 1 base not matched to a gene; V was cut back by 0 bases and J by 1 base. CDR3 length: 15 amino acids. Per germline, CDR1 MGHRA and CDR2 YSYEKL. The CDR3 protein is CASSQDGGGTDTQYF. The CDR3 DNA follows: TGCGCCAGCAGCCAAGATGGGGGGGGCACAGATACGCAGTATTTT.

This clone was recorded only once. The chain employs TRBV30 and TRBJ2-1; D call uncertain. Trimming removed 2 bases at V and 9 bases at J, with 11 bases between. The CDR3 has 12 residues. Per the germline V gene, CDR1 is GTSNPN and CDR2 is SVGIG (reference sequence). This CDR3 reads CAWSNRVGEQFF. The CDR3 DNA follows: TGTGCCTGGAGTAATCGGGTGGGTGAGCAGTTCTTC. The full variable domain, with the rest looked up from reference TRBV30 and TRBJ2-1, is SQTIHQWPATLVQPVGSPLSLECTVEGTSNPNLYWYRQAAGRGLQLLFYSVGIGQISSEVPQNLSASRPQDRQFILSSKKLLLSDSGFYLCAWSNRVGEQFFGPGTRLTVL.

This chain links TRBV5-1 with TRBJ1-4, with a tentative D call TRBD1 (6 bases). V lost 3 bases, J lost 8 bases, and 20 bases lay in between. Germline V gene sequence: CDR1 SGHRS, CDR2 YFSETQ. The CDR3 has 16 residues. Here the CDR3 reads CASSWSGQTIGEKLFF. CDR3 bases: TGCGCCAGCAGCTGGAGCGGACAGACGATAGGGGAAAAACTGTTTTTT.

V gene TRBV2 combines with J gene TRBJ1-4; possibly TRBD1 for D (6 bases). Trimming removed 4 bases at V and 2 bases at J, with 8 bases between. The CDR3 covers 14 residues. CDR1 is SNHLY and CDR2 is FYNNEI in the germline V gene. CDR3 nucleotide sequence: TGTGCCAGCAGTGGGGGGCTGACTAATGAAAAACTGTTTTTT. This codes for CASSGGLTNEKLFF.

This clone has just a few counts. This chain connects TRBV30 to TRBJ2-3; D may be TRBD1 (5 bases). Trimming pared 4 bases from V and 0 bases from J, leaving 11 bases between. This CDR3 is built from 14 residues. CDR1 is GTSNPN, CDR2 SVGIG, per germline (reference sequence). For the CDR3, the DNA is TGTGCCTGGATCAAACAGGTCAGCACAGATACGCAGTATTTT. Its translation: CAWIKQVSTDTQYF.